The 11 T cell receptor beta chains given below trace back to one sample, sequenced in a study of PD-1 blockade in mismatch repair-deficient tumors. TCRdb's copy holds only in-frame clones and misses some; the assay was immunoSEQ multiplex PCR. This table holds around 120,000 clones, around 87% found once. The starting material was peripheral blood, obtained 44 weeks after starting pembrolizumab. The receptors originated from an adult with mismatch repair-deficient cancer.

The chain couples TRBV4-3 to TRBJ2-2; D perhaps matches TRBD2 (6 bases). Germline CDR1 reads LGHNA; CDR2 reads YSLEER. V lost 6 bases and J 6 bases, leaving 20 bases between the germline ends. CDR3 size: 16 residues. The CDR3 coding sequence is TGCGCCAGCAGTTCCCGGGACTTTCTATACCCCGGGGAGCTGTTTTTT. Residues: CASSSRDFLYPGELFF.

The chain couples TRBV11-2 to TRBJ2-5, with 11 bases identical to TRBD1. Germline values: CDR1 SGHAT, CDR2 FQNNGV. The CDR3 is made up of 17 amino acids. The junction had 7 bases not matched to a gene; V was cut back by 0 bases and J by 4 bases. Here the CDR3 DNA reads TGTGCCAGCAGCTTAGAACCGGGACAGGGGGTAGGAGAGACCCAGTACTTC. This sequence encodes CASSLEPGQGVGETQYF. Together with reference TRBV11-2 and TRBJ2-5, the CDR3 gives the full variable domain: EAGVAQSPRYKIIEKRQSVAFWCNPISGHATLYWYQQILGQGPKLLIQFQNNGVVDDSQLPKDRFSAERLKGVDSTLKIQPAKLEDSAVYLCASSLEPGQGVGETQYFGPGTRLLVL.

This chain links TRBV10-3 with TRBJ2-2; no firm D call. Germline V lookup: CDR1 ENHRY, CDR2 SYGVKD. Trimming took 7 bases from V and 6 from J, leaving 18 bases between them. The CDR3 is 15 amino acids. This chain's CDR3 is CAITRLWIRPGELFF. As DNA, the CDR3 is TGTGCCATCACCAGACTGTGGATACGTCCCGGGGAGCTGTTTTTT.

This rearrangement joins TRBV4-1 to TRBJ1-5; possibly TRBD1 for D (5 bases). The CDR3 is made up of 15 amino acids. The germline V gene encodes CDR1 MGHRA and CDR2 YSYEKL. The V end lost 1 base, the J end lost 5 bases, and 12 bases lay between the germline ends. For the CDR3, the DNA is TGCGCCAGCAGCCAAGTCGGGGGATCTTATCAGCCCCAGCATTTT. It yields the protein CASSQVGGSYQPQHF.

The gene calls are TRBV29-1 and TRBJ2-1, with unresolved D. V lost 6 bases and J 4 bases, leaving 16 bases between the germline ends. Germline CDR1 and CDR2: SQVTM and ANQGSEA. The CDR3 runs to 14 residues. Written as DNA, the CDR3 is TGCAGCGTCATCGAGGTTTTAATATACAATGAGCAGTTCTTC. The encoded protein is CSVIEVLIYNEQFF.

The chain joins TRBV5-1 to TRBJ2-5, with 7 nucleotides matching TRBD1. Per germline, CDR1 SGHRS and CDR2 YFSETQ. V trimming: 4 bases; J trimming: 1 base; junction bases outside the gene matches: 4. This CDR3 region has 14 residues. CDR3 residues: CASSQGTVQETQYF. CDR3 coding DNA: TGCGCCAGCAGCCAAGGGACAGTCCAAGAGACCCAGTACTTC.

The chain is built from TRBV4-3 and TRBJ2-2; D possibly corresponds to TRBD2 (5 bases). Germline loops: CDR1 LGHNA, CDR2 YSLEER. The CDR3 spans 15 residues. Between the trimmed V and J ends, which lost 1 base and 5 bases, there was a span of 11 bases. The chain's CDR3 is CASSQGQRGTGELFF. DNA for the CDR3: TGCGCCAGCAGCCAAGGACAAAGAGGGACCGGGGAGCTGTTTTTT.

This clone occurred once. The J gene is TRBJ2-5, the V gene TRBV7-6, with a tentative D call TRBD1 (7 bases). This CDR3 region has 14 residues. Trimming took 3 bases from V and 3 from J, leaving 11 bases between them. Germline V gene sequence: CDR1 SGHVS, CDR2 FNYEAQ. CDR3 coding DNA: TGTGCCAGCAGCTTCACAGGGGAGGAAGAGACCCAGTACTTC. This translates into CASSFTGEEETQYF.

The chain joins TRBV19 to TRBJ1-5; 9 bases line up with TRBD1. CDR1 LNHDA and CDR2 SQIVND come from the germline V gene (reference sequence). V lost 9 bases, J lost 3 bases, and 6 bases stayed unmatched. The CDR3 runs to 14 residues. The CDR3 DNA reads TGTGCCAGCCGGGGACAGGGCCTCAATCAGCCCCAGCATTTT. Residues: CASRGQGLNQPQHF.

V and J are TRBV21-1 and TRBJ1-5; TRBD1 is the table's D call, not checked against the DNA. TRBV21-1 represents a pseudogene. The CDR3 consists of 14 residues. The CDR3 sequence: CASRRGTANQPQHF. The CDR3 bases are TGTGCCAGCAGAAGGGGGACGGCTAATCAGCCCCAGCATTTT.

The J gene is TRBJ2-1, the V gene TRBV28, with D possibly matching TRBD2 (6 bases). The CDR3 runs to 14 residues. The V end lost 6 bases, the J end lost 3 bases, and 12 bases lay between the germline ends. Germline CDR1 and CDR2: MDHEN and SYDVKM. In DNA, the CDR3 is TGTGCCAGCAGACTACCGGGAGACTACAATGAGCAGTTCTTC. Its translation is CASRLPGDYNEQFF.